These 22 T cell receptor beta chains came from one sample sequenced in a study of OX40 agonist ivuxolimab in advanced cancers. Clones were read by immunoSEQ multiplex PCR, and TCRdb kept only the in-frame ones, dropping some. Of 65,000 to 90,000 clones detected, 75% to 90% appear once; the ten largest clones hold less than 3.5%. Sequences were derived from CD4+ or CD8+ T cells sorted from blood, sampled in a trial of the OX40 agonist ivuxolimab. The receptors derive from an adult with an advanced solid tumor such as melanoma, head and neck, liver or kidney cancer.

A few counts support this clone. This chain joins TRBV19 and TRBJ2-1; weak D call: TRBD1 (6 bases). Germline-derived CDR1 and CDR2 are LNHDA and SQIVND (reference sequence). V shed 10 bases and J shed 6 bases, with 19 bases lying between them. The CDR3 contains 14 residues. As DNA, the CDR3 is TGTGCCACCCACCGGCAGGGGTTCGGCAATGAGCAGTTCTTC. This translates into CATHRQGFGNEQFF.

V gene TRBV30 combines with J gene TRBJ2-7; D may be TRBD2 (6 bases). Between the trimmed V and J ends, which lost 8 bases and 3 bases, there was a span of 20 bases. There are 14 residues in the CDR3. Looked up from germline, CDR1 is GTSNPN and CDR2 is SVGIG (reference sequence). The CDR3 DNA follows: TGTGCCACCCCTGGCGGGGCTGCGGGCTACGAGCAGTACTTC. It is translated as CATPGGAAGYEQYF.

In DNA form, the CDR3 reads TGTGCCAGCAGCCCAGACCAGGCTCAAAAGGATTCACCCCTCCACTTT. Amino acid sequence: CASSPDQAQKDSPLHF. This rearrangement joins TRBV7-2 to TRBJ1-6; D unresolved. The CDR3 consists of 16 residues. The V gene lost 5 bases and the J gene lost 8 bases, with 19 bases spanning the gap. Germline V CDR1 and CDR2: SGHTA, FQGNSA.

This chain joins TRBV11-3 and TRBJ2-1, with TRBD1 identical over 7 bases. CDR1 and CDR2 (germline): SGHNT, YENEEA. The CDR3 is 12 amino acids. The V gene end was trimmed by 1 base and the J gene end by 13 bases; junction bases not matched to a gene: 4. The CDR3 DNA sequence: TGTGCCAGCAGCTTAGTGACAGGGCCACAGTTCTTC. Translating it yields CASSLVTGPQFF.

The rearrangement joins TRBV19 to TRBJ2-7; D may be TRBD1 or TRBD2 (6 bases each). Per the germline V gene, CDR1 is LNHDA and CDR2 is SQIVND (reference sequence). This CDR3 is 13 amino acids long. V gave up 6 bases and J gave up 7 bases, with 16 bases separating them. The CDR3 loop reads CASSPRGLGEQYF. CDR3 DNA sequence: TGTGCCAGTAGCCCACGGGGGCTGGGGGAGCAGTACTTC. The whole variable domain, filled in from reference TRBV19 and TRBJ2-7, reads DGGITQSPKYLFRKEGQNVTLSCEQNLNHDAMYWYRQDPGQGLRLIYYSQIVNDFQKGDIAEGYSVSREKKESFPLTVTSAQKNPTAFYLCASSPRGLGEQYFGPGTRLTVT.

The gene calls are TRBV19 and TRBJ1-5; D gene unclear. Germline V CDR1 and CDR2: LNHDA, SQIVND (reference sequence). V lost 7 bases and J 3 bases, leaving 7 bases between the germline ends. The CDR3 is made up of 12 amino acids. In DNA form, the CDR3 reads TGTGCCAGTACCGTCCCCAATCAGCCCCAGCATTTT. Amino acids: CASTVPNQPQHF. The variable domain in full, completed from reference TRBV19 and TRBJ1-5, reads DGGITQSPKYLFRKEGQNVTLSCEQNLNHDAMYWYRQDPGQGLRLIYYSQIVNDFQKGDIAEGYSVSREKKESFPLTVTSAQKNPTAFYLCASTVPNQPQHFGDGTRLSIL.

This clone has a handful of counts. The chain joins TRBV6-1 to TRBJ1-3; perhaps TRBD1 as D (5 bases). V was shortened by 0 bases and J by 4 bases, with 13 bases between the two germline ends. The V gene's germline CDR1 is MNHNS and CDR2 SASEGT. The CDR3 totals 16 residues. As DNA, the CDR3 is TGTGCCAGCAGTGAAGCTTGGGTCGGGGCCGGAAACACCATATATTTT. Translated: CASSEAWVGAGNTIYF.

The chain couples TRBV6-6 to TRBJ2-7; D unresolved. This CDR3 contains 14 residues. With 6 bases removed from V and 1 base from J, the gap between germline ends came to 13 bases. Germline CDR1 reads MNHNY; CDR2 reads SVGAGI (reference sequence). CDR3 sequence: CASSRVPESYEQYF. Written as DNA, the CDR3 is TGTGCCAGCAGCCGGGTCCCGGAATCCTACGAGCAGTACTTC.

This chain connects TRBV2 to TRBJ1-5; 10 bases match TRBD1. V shed 5 bases, J shed 6 bases, and the junction held 7 bases outside the gene matches. The germline V gene has CDR1 SNHLY and CDR2 FYNNEI. The length of the CDR3 is 15 residues. In nucleotides, the CDR3 is TGTGCCAGCAGTTTCGGGACAGGGGACCTTCAGCCCCAGCATTTT. As protein: CASSFGTGDLQPQHF.

This clone was counted once. This chain uses TRBV29-1 with TRBJ2-3, with 7 bases identical to TRBD1. Unmatched junction bases numbered 12, after V lost 4 bases and J lost 2 bases. CDR1 is SQVTM and CDR2 is ANQGSEA in the germline V gene. This CDR3 has 16 amino acids. The CDR3 sequence: CSVGVYRGPYTDTQYF. In nucleotides, the CDR3 is TGCAGCGTTGGGGTCTACAGGGGCCCTTACACAGATACGCAGTATTTT.

The chain couples TRBV5-6 to TRBJ1-2, with 9 bases fitting TRBD1. Germline lookup yields CDR1 SGHDT and CDR2 YYEEEE. This CDR3 has 14 amino acids. With V trimmed by 4 bases and J by 7 bases, 8 bases remained unmatched. The CDR3: CASSTIQGAVGYTF. The CDR3 DNA is TGTGCCAGCAGCACAATACAGGGGGCTGTTGGCTACACCTTC.

J is TRBJ2-1 and V is TRBV6-5; 7 bases match TRBD1. V trimming: 7 bases; J trimming: 5 bases; junction bases outside the gene matches: 8. Germline V lookup: CDR1 MNHEY, CDR2 SVGAGI. This CDR3 contains 14 residues. CDR3 loop: CASIPGTVNNEQFF. The DNA of the CDR3 is TGTGCCAGCATCCCCGGGACAGTCAACAATGAGCAGTTCTTC.

The chain links TRBV6-1 to TRBJ2-5; 8 bases are a match to TRBD2. Trimming at V came to 3 bases and at J to 5 bases, leaving 11 bases not matched to a gene. Per germline, CDR1 MNHNS and CDR2 SASEGT. CDR3 length: 16 residues. The CDR3 loop is CASSEGAGRARETQYF. The CDR3 DNA reads TGTGCCAGCAGTGAGGGGGCCGGGAGGGCACGGGAGACCCAGTACTTC.

The V gene is TRBV6-6, the J gene TRBJ1-6; possibly TRBD1 for D (6 bases). V was trimmed by 4 bases and J by 10 bases, leaving 20 bases between them. Germline lookup yields CDR1 MNHNY and CDR2 SVGAGI (reference sequence). This CDR3 has 16 amino acids. The CDR3 region has the DNA TGTGCCAGCAGTTCCTCACACAGGGTAATAGGGTCACCCCTCCACTTT. Translated: CASSSSHRVIGSPLHF.

The chain is built from TRBV11-3 and TRBJ2-7, with D tentatively TRBD1 or TRBD2 (5 bases each). V was trimmed by 4 bases and J by 3 bases, leaving 16 bases between them. CDR1 and CDR2 (germline): SGHNT, YENEEA. The CDR3 is 15 amino acids. DNA for the CDR3: TGTGCCAGCAGCTCCCTTCCGGGACCACTCTACGAGCAGTACGTC. It specifies CASSSLPGPLYEQYV.

This chain uses TRBV5-4 with TRBJ1-1; a weak D match, TRBD1 (6 bases). Per germline, CDR1 SGHNT and CDR2 YYREEE (reference sequence). There are 14 residues in the CDR3. V dropped 7 bases and J dropped 3 bases, with 16 bases sitting between them. CDR3 residues: CASLRGAGDTEAFF. In DNA, the CDR3 is TGTGCCAGCTTACGGGGGGCAGGAGACACTGAAGCTTTCTTT.

The rearrangement links TRBV19 to TRBJ2-4; D unclear. The CDR3 extends over 15 amino acids. V lost 2 bases, J lost 2 bases, and 10 bases lay in between. Per the germline V gene, CDR1 is LNHDA and CDR2 is SQIVND (reference sequence). The CDR3 loop reads CASSIILGSKNIQYF. Written as DNA, the CDR3 is TGTGCCAGTAGTATAATCCTAGGGTCCAAAAACATTCAGTACTTC.

A single count supports this clone. This rearrangement joins TRBV19 to TRBJ2-1; D may be TRBD1 (7 bases). Trimming took off 7 bases at V and 5 bases at J, with 18 bases between the two ends. The CDR3 extends over 15 amino acids. Germline V gives CDR1 LNHDA, CDR2 SQIVND (reference sequence). DNA of the CDR3: TGTGCCAGTACCCTGGGCCAGGGGGGCCACAATGAGCAGTTCTTC. Translation gives CASTLGQGGHNEQFF.

The rearrangement links TRBV6-1 to TRBJ2-2; TRBD2 matches 9 bases. The germline CDR1 and CDR2 sequences are MNHNS and SASEGT. Trimming cost V 3 bases and J 5 bases; bases outside gene matches: 7. CDR3 length: 16 amino acids. DNA of the CDR3: TGTGCCAGCAGTGATGCGGGGGGGCTTGAGACCGGGGAGCTGTTTTTT. Protein: CASSDAGGLETGELFF.

This chain connects TRBV5-5 to TRBJ1-3; no clear D gene. Trimming stripped 1 base from V and 4 bases from J, with 12 bases between. Germline CDR1 SGHKS, CDR2 YYEKEE (reference sequence). This CDR3 has 15 amino acids. Written as DNA, the CDR3 is TGTGCCAGCAGCTTGTTTGTAGGAACAGGAAACACCATATATTTT. It codes for CASSLFVGTGNTIYF.

The chain's CDR3 is CASSYGTGYQPQHF. The CDR3 nucleotides read TGTGCCAGCAGTTACGGGACAGGGTATCAGCCCCAGCATTTT. The chain combines TRBV6-5 with TRBJ1-5; 9 nucleotides match TRBD1. CDR3 length: 14 residues. V lost 2 bases to trimming and J lost 5 bases; unmatched junction nucleotides: 1. From germline, CDR1 is MNHEY and CDR2 SVGAGI.

V is TRBV5-6 and J is TRBJ2-7; the match to TRBD1 covers 10 bases. Germline CDR1 SGHDT, CDR2 YYEEEE. This CDR3 has 16 residues. Unmatched junction bases numbered 11, after V lost 4 bases and J lost 4 bases. The CDR3: CASSPNPGQGVYEQYV. For the CDR3, the DNA is TGTGCCAGCAGCCCCAATCCCGGACAGGGGGTTTACGAGCAGTACGTC.